This T cell receptor (beta chain) is drawn from a study of tumor and adjacent non-tumor tissue in lung cancer. At the level of the study: Patients comprised about a dozen adenocarcinoma, a couple of squamous cell carcinoma and 1 small cell lung cancer. Some 3.9 million productive TCRbeta reads were obtained per sample on average.

The CDR3 is 14 residues long. Germline V CDR1 and CDR2: DFQATT, SNEGSKA (reference sequence). Concerning this clonotype itself: What it recognizes is unknown. A read error is possible here, since a much larger clone lies one base away.

Study findings and constraints: In normal lung, the top 100 clones were significantly more dominant than in tumor.

Three rounds of nested PCR, following a modified ARM-PCR protocol, produced the TCRbeta library. TCRdb redid the calling of the multiplex PCR reads with MiXCR, one entry per CDR3 protein. Of around 71,000 distinct CDR3 sequences listed, 55% to 75% are singletons. This sample's RNA came from whole unsorted tissue. Newly diagnosed lung cancer patients had thoracic surgery in China, August–November 2014, without prior chemotherapy. The rearrangement links TRBV20-1 to TRBJ2-1; possible D gene TRBD2, 7 bases. This clonotype was sampled from a woman aged 40 to 49 with non-small cell lung cancer. Source material: lung tumor tissue. The CDR3 spells CGARGGLPHNEQFF. In DNA form, the CDR3 reads TGCGGTGCTAGAGGGGGACTACCTCACAATGAGCAGTTCTTC.